This TCR beta chain was documented in a study of T cell changes during pregnancy in multiple sclerosis. The table came from immunoSEQ multiplex PCR; TCRdb's copy has only in-frame clones and leaves some out. The data hold 35,000 to 45,000 clones, with about 91% observed a single time. This CDR3 is 13 amino acids long. Trimming removed 0 bases at V and 4 bases at J, with 8 bases between. Germline loops: CDR1 SGHNT, CDR2 YYREEE (reference sequence). V gene TRBV5-4 combines with J gene TRBJ2-7; D is undetermined. The receptor was isolated from a female donor with multiple sclerosis, enrolled in a pregnancy study. This specimen was CD8+ T cells from peripheral blood mononuclear cells, taken before pregnancy. DNA for the CDR3: TGTGCCAGCAGCTTGGGAGCACTTTACGAGCAGTACTTC. It is translated as CASSLGALYEQYF.